This T cell receptor beta chain originates from a study of blood T cell repertoires in COVID-19. About the study: T cells, B-cell-depleted T cells, or PBMCs supplied cDNA or gDNA.

CDR1 and CDR2 from the germline V gene are LGHDT and YNNKEL (reference sequence). Trimming stripped 4 bases from V and 1 base from J, with 13 bases between. CDR3 length: 16 residues. The cohort comprised adults aged about 18 to 90 years residing in about 25 US areas. Donors were grouped by their self-reported clinical history. Authors' methods: Estimation of nucleated cell counts relied on the amplification of reference gene primers. Measured with immunoSEQ multiplex PCR; TCRdb has only the in-frame clones, and not every one. The V and J calls and clone size are taken from that table; D and trimming were inferred from the DNA. Of more than 250,000 clones in the sample, roughly nine tenths were seen once.

This rearrangement joins TRBV3-1 (or the pseudogene TRBV3-2) to TRBJ2-2, with a weak D call TRBD1 (6 bases). Material: PBMCs or T cells enriched from blood (not recorded which). This clonotype was sampled from a woman in her twenties or thirties who had recovered from COVID-19. Here the CDR3 DNA reads TGTGCCAGCAGCCTGGGCAGGGGCTGGAACACCGGGGAGCTGTTTTTT. It codes for CASSLGRGWNTGELFF.